The 18 T cell receptor beta chains in this list originate from one sample, sequenced in a study of lymphopenia after photon versus proton radiotherapy. Sequencing was performed with immunoSEQ multiplex PCR; in TCRdb, only in-frame clones are kept and a portion is missing. The sample lists fewer than 30,000 clones, more than 75% occurring once. Sequencing was performed on peripheral blood, taken from a patient treated with photon-based radiotherapy. The receptor source for this set is a woman between 45 and 60 years old with cholangiocarcinoma.

The chain is built from TRBV10-3 and TRBJ1-1; D gene unclear. This CDR3 region has 16 residues. Per germline, CDR1 ENHRY and CDR2 SYGVKD. The V gene lost 0 bases and the J gene lost 5 bases, with 16 bases spanning the gap. In DNA form, the CDR3 reads TGTGCCATCAGTGAGTCAGCGGTTAGATCCAAAACTGAAGCTTTCTTT. It yields the protein CAISESAVRSKTEAFF.

The chain links TRBV18 to TRBJ2-3; D is perhaps TRBD2 (5 bases). This CDR3 contains 15 residues. The V end was cut by 6 bases, the J end by 0 bases, with 13 bases between. Germline V gene data show CDR1 as KGHSH and CDR2 as LQKENI. In DNA, the CDR3 is TGTGCCAGCTCTCCCGACTACCAGAGCACAGATACGCAGTATTTT. Its translation is CASSPDYQSTDTQYF.

V gene TRBV2 combines with J gene TRBJ2-3; TRBD2 aligns across 11 bases. Germline V CDR1 and CDR2: SNHLY, FYNNEI. Germline trimming cut 7 bases from V and 5 bases from J; bases unmatched to any gene: 14. The length of the CDR3 is 17 residues. The CDR3 DNA is TGTGCCAGCAAACGCATGATACTAGCGGGGGTTGGAGATACGCAGTATTTT. Encoded protein: CASKRMILAGVGDTQYF.

The chain recombines TRBV7-8 with TRBJ1-2, with TRBD1 as a possible D gene (6 bases). The CDR3 covers 13 residues. V lost 1 base to trimming and J lost 3 bases, with 6 bases between them. Germline CDR1 reads SGHVS; CDR2 reads FQNEAQ. CDR3 nucleotide sequence: TGTGCCAGCAGCTTAGACAGGGACTATGGCTACACCTTC. This sequence encodes CASSLDRDYGYTF.

The chain carries TRBV28 and TRBJ1-5; D uncertain. The CDR3 extends over 13 amino acids. Between the trimmed V and J ends, which lost 5 bases and 5 bases, there was a span of 10 bases. CDR1 MDHEN and CDR2 SYDVKM come from the germline V gene. The CDR3 DNA reads as TGTGCCAGCAGTGACCCCCCCGATCAGCCCCAGCATTTT. It specifies CASSDPPDQPQHF.

This chain uses TRBV2 with TRBJ1-1; D is perhaps TRBD1 (6 bases). Germline V CDR1 and CDR2: SNHLY, FYNNEI. V lost 3 bases to trimming and J lost 5 bases, with 13 bases between them. The CDR3 totals 14 residues. In nucleotides, the CDR3 is TGTGCCAGCAGTGATGGGGGGGCGCGAACTGAAGCTTTCTTT. Translated: CASSDGGARTEAFF.

This chain joins TRBV30 and TRBJ2-3; D ambiguous. The V gene's germline CDR1 is GTSNPN and CDR2 SVGIG (reference sequence). The CDR3 is 12 residues long. The germline V and J ends were trimmed by 5 bases and 7 bases, with 13 bases remaining between them. The CDR3 reads CAWSFLSNTQYF. DNA of the CDR3: TGTGCCTGGTCCTTCCTAAGCAATACGCAGTATTTT.

The chain couples TRBV2 to TRBJ1-4, with 8 bases identical to TRBD1. The trim removed 6 bases at V and 10 bases at J, leaving 13 bases unmatched. This CDR3 contains 15 residues. Looked up from germline, CDR1 is SNHLY and CDR2 is FYNNEI. CDR3 DNA: TGTGCCAGCAGGAGACCCGGGACAGGTCGGGGAAAACTGTTTTTT. Translated: CASRRPGTGRGKLFF.

V gene TRBV4-3 combines with J gene TRBJ2-5, with 8 bases fitting TRBD2. In germline, CDR1 is LGHNA, CDR2 YSLEER. The CDR3 is 16 amino acids. The junction had 6 bases not matched to a gene; V was cut back by 1 base and J by 2 bases. CDR3 in DNA: TGCGCCAGCAGCCAAGTCCACCCGGGGGGGCAAGAGACCCAGTACTTC. This sequence encodes CASSQVHPGGQETQYF.

The V gene is TRBV21-1, the J gene TRBJ2-7; the D call in the table, TRBD2, was not verified against the DNA. TRBV21-1 is a pseudogene segment. This CDR3 is built from 16 residues. The CDR3 DNA sequence: TGTGCCAGCAGCAAAAGATTGTGGGACTCCTCCTACGAGCAGTACTTC. It codes for CASSKRLWDSSYEQYF.

CDR3 in DNA: TGTGCCAGCAGCCACCCGACAGGGGGTATCTATGGCTACACCTTC. Amino acids: CASSHPTGGIYGYTF. The chain employs TRBV5-6 and TRBJ1-2; 9 bases are a match to TRBD1. The CDR3 is 15 residues long. The germline gives CDR1 SGHDT, CDR2 YYEEEE. Unmatched junction bases numbered 8, after V lost 4 bases and J lost 4 bases.

The chain employs TRBV6-5 and TRBJ1-1; D gene unclear. Germline V CDR1 and CDR2: MNHEY, SVGAGI. This CDR3 contains 12 residues. V lost 5 bases, J lost 6 bases, and 10 bases lay in between. The CDR3 DNA sequence: TGTGCCAGCAGTCCCCGGGGATCTGAAGCTTTCTTT. Translation gives CASSPRGSEAFF.

J is TRBJ1-5 and V is TRBV11-2; 9 bases map to TRBD1. The CDR3 covers 15 residues. Trimming removed 1 base from V and 7 bases from J; junction bases left unmatched: 5. Germline lookup yields CDR1 SGHAT and CDR2 FQNNGV. The CDR3 protein is CASSLGGTGRQPQHF. CDR3 bases: TGTGCCAGCAGCTTAGGAGGGACAGGGAGACAGCCCCAGCATTTT.

The chain carries TRBV25-1 and TRBJ2-1, with D maybe TRBD1 (6 bases). The V gene lost 8 bases and the J gene lost 10 bases, with 18 bases spanning the gap. The CDR3 contains 13 residues. Germline CDR1 and CDR2: MGHDK and SYGVNS. As DNA, the CDR3 is TGTGCCAGCGGATCCGCCAATAGGGGGGAGCAGTTCTTC. Translating it yields CASGSANRGEQFF.

This clone was counted a single time. The V gene is TRBV18, the J gene TRBJ1-6; D gene ambiguous. Trimming cost V 5 bases and J 3 bases, with 8 bases left between them. The CDR3 extends over 14 amino acids. Germline V gives CDR1 KGHSH, CDR2 LQKENI. This CDR3 reads CASSTENYNSPLHF. CDR3 DNA sequence: TGTGCCAGCTCAACAGAAAACTATAATTCACCCCTCCACTTT. Full variable domain (outside the CDR3, taken from reference TRBV18 and TRBJ1-6): NAGVMQNPRHLVRRRGQEARLRCSPMKGHSHVYWYRQLPEEGLKFMVYLQKENIIDESGMPKERFSAEFPKEGPSILRIQQVVRGDSAAYFCASSTENYNSPLHFGNGTRLTVT.

The chain carries TRBV19 and TRBJ2-2; D not certain. The V gene lost 5 bases and the J gene lost 4 bases, with 20 bases spanning the gap. The CDR3 totals 17 residues. Germline V gives CDR1 LNHDA, CDR2 SQIVND (reference sequence). The CDR3 coding sequence is TGTGCCAGTAGTCAAACTTTCGTCCCATCCAGCACCGGGGAGCTGTTTTTT. Translation: CASSQTFVPSSTGELFF.

The V gene is TRBV4-3, the J gene TRBJ1-6; D is unclear. CDR1 is LGHNA, CDR2 YSLEER, per germline. The CDR3 runs 15 residues. V was cut by 2 bases and J by 3 bases, with 8 bases left in between. The CDR3 spells CASSQYQNYNSPLHF. The CDR3 DNA reads as TGCGCCAGCAGCCAATACCAAAACTATAATTCACCCCTCCACTTT.

This clone was seen only once. The chain uses TRBV5-1 and TRBJ2-1; 9 nucleotides agree with TRBD2. J gave up 1 base and V 5 bases, and 1 base lay outside the gene matches. The CDR3 is 14 residues long. Germline CDR1 and CDR2: SGHRS and YFSETQ. The CDR3 sequence is CASRGLASYNEQFF. The CDR3 nucleotides read TGCGCCAGCAGAGGACTAGCGTCCTACAATGAGCAGTTCTTC. The full variable domain, completed using reference TRBV5-1 and TRBJ2-1, is KAGVTQTPRYLIKTRGQQVTLSCSPISGHRSVSWYQQTPGQGLQFLFEYFSETQRNKGNFPGRFSGRQFSNSRSEMNVSTLELGDSALYLCASRGLASYNEQFFGPGTRLTVL.